This TCR beta chain was identified during a study of shared clonotypes between healthy human individuals. Study conclusions and caveats: Non-shared clonotypes were found to have lower generation probabilities than the clonotypes that were shared by all four of the sorted-subset donors. Larger estimated richness was generally seen in naive subsets than in memory subsets. Donors were few, which limited the genetic and exposure-history diversity represented.

Sequencing used immunoSEQ multiplex PCR; TCRdb keeps in-frame clones, though not all of them. In the table there are some 1 million clones, 70% to 80% of which are singletons. As for this clone: Its antigen is not known.

The CDR3 is 15 residues long. Germline V gives CDR1 SGHDT, CDR2 YYEEEE. V dropped 7 bases and J dropped 2; count of bases not matched to a gene: 9. Source material: memory CD4+ T cells sorted from blood. As for subset: CD45RA-negative fraction. The rearrangement links TRBV5-6 to TRBJ1-5; TRBD1 aligns across 7 bases. The clonotype comes from a man younger than 30 in good health. CDR3 loop: CASGRGGAGNQPQHF. In DNA form, the CDR3 reads TGTGCCAGCGGGAGAGGGGGCGCCGGCAATCAGCCCCAGCATTTT.